Below are 10 T cell receptor beta chains sequenced from a single sample in a study of T cell changes during pregnancy in multiple sclerosis (dated by TCRdb to the late 2010s). Library preparation used the immunoSEQ multiplex PCR assay. TCRdb obtained this table from immuneACCESS and retained in-frame rearrangements with V and J assigned. These tables miss some clones; where compared with another copy, unresolved V genes account for less than half of the shortfall, and the remainder is unexplained. Recorded for this sample are about 23,000 clones; 85% to 90% of them occurred a single time. The ten largest clones take up less than 9% of the sample. The source was CD8+ T cells from peripheral blood mononuclear cells, collected before pregnancy. Every receptor here comes from a female donor with multiple sclerosis, enrolled in a pregnancy study.

This chain links TRBV7-2 with TRBJ2-1, with TRBD2 as a possible D gene (7 bases). The CDR3 length is 17 residues. Trimming took 5 bases from V and 15 from J, leaving 32 bases between them. CDR1 SGHTA and CDR2 FQGNSA come from the germline V gene. CDR3 loop: CASSPGGINRAKGGGFF. The CDR3 DNA follows: TGTGCCAGCAGCCCCGGGGGAATAAACCGGGCTAAAGGGGGGGGGTTCTTC.

V and J are TRBV4-1 and TRBJ2-3, with 9 bases identical to TRBD2. This CDR3 has 15 residues. Germline CDR1 and CDR2: MGHRA and YSYEKL. V shed 3 bases and J 5 bases; nucleotides not matched to a gene: 6. The CDR3 coding sequence is TGCGCCAGCAGCCATGGGCCTAGCGGGGAAGATACGCAGTATTTT. Protein: CASSHGPSGEDTQYF.

The V gene is TRBV6-5, the J gene TRBJ1-4; 7 bases line up with TRBD1. Per germline, CDR1 MNHEY and CDR2 SVGAGI. The CDR3 loop spans 15 amino acids. V shed 9 bases, J shed 2 bases, and the junction held 9 bases outside the gene matches. The CDR3 sequence: CASQDRAMTNEKLFF. The CDR3 DNA follows: TGTGCCAGTCAAGACAGGGCAATGACTAATGAAAAACTGTTTTTT.

V and J are TRBV5-1 and TRBJ1-2, with a possible D match to TRBD1 (6 bases). Trimming stripped 0 bases from V and 3 bases from J, with 15 bases between. The CDR3 is 16 amino acids. Germline V lookup: CDR1 SGHRS, CDR2 YFSETQ. Here the CDR3 DNA reads TGCGCCAGCAGCTTGGTTTGGGGGGGGCGCTACTATGGCTACACCTTC. Protein: CASSLVWGGRYYGYTF.

The genes are TRBV4-1 and TRBJ2-7, with TRBD2 as a possible D gene (5 bases). V was cut by 3 bases and J by 2 bases, with 14 bases left in between. Germline CDR1 and CDR2: MGHRA and YSYEKL. This CDR3 spans 15 amino acids. Here the CDR3 reads CASSQEPDSAYEQYF. In DNA form, the CDR3 reads TGCGCCAGCAGCCAGGAGCCGGACTCAGCCTACGAGCAGTACTTC.

This clone was found a few times. The V gene is TRBV28, the J gene TRBJ1-2; TRBD1 is a possible D gene (6 bases). Between the trimmed V and J ends, which lost 6 bases and 7 bases, there was a span of 18 bases. Germline V lookup: CDR1 MDHEN, CDR2 SYDVKM. The length of the CDR3 is 14 residues. The CDR3 spells CASRLQPGAGGYTF. DNA of the CDR3: TGTGCCAGCAGACTTCAGCCAGGGGCTGGTGGCTACACCTTC.

The rearrangement joins TRBV6-1 to TRBJ1-1; D call uncertain. The CDR3 loop spans 13 amino acids. Between the trimmed V and J ends, which lost 5 bases and 3 bases, there was a span of 10 bases. Germline-derived CDR1 and CDR2 are MNHNS and SASEGT. CDR3 sequence: CASSTRGYTEAFF. CDR3 in DNA: TGTGCCAGCAGTACCCGAGGGTACACTGAAGCTTTCTTT.

The chain links TRBV25-1 to TRBJ1-4, with a tentative D call TRBD1 (6 bases). The CDR3 contains 15 residues. Trimming took 5 bases from V and 1 from J, leaving 11 bases between them. Germline V lookup: CDR1 MGHDK, CDR2 SYGVNS. The CDR3 DNA reads TGTGCCAGCAGTAGGGGGAGAGGAACTAATGAAAAACTGTTTTTT. This codes for CASSRGRGTNEKLFF.

Judged by abundance, this clone is medium-sized. V gene TRBV21-1 combines with J gene TRBJ2-3; the table names TRBD1, a call not compared with the DNA. TRBV21-1 is shown as a pseudogene. The CDR3 extends over 18 amino acids. This CDR3 reads CASSKGDRGGGETDTQYF. The CDR3 coding sequence is TGTGCCAGCAGCAAAGGAGACAGAGGGGGTGGAGAGACAGATACGCAGTATTTT.

The chain is built from TRBV4-1 and TRBJ2-7; D uncertain. Trimming removed 0 bases at V and 0 bases at J, with 9 bases between. From germline, CDR1 is MGHRA and CDR2 YSYEKL. The CDR3 covers 15 residues. The CDR3 here is CASSQEVSTSYEQYF. For the CDR3, the DNA is TGCGCCAGCAGCCAAGAGGTTAGCACCTCCTACGAGCAGTACTTC.